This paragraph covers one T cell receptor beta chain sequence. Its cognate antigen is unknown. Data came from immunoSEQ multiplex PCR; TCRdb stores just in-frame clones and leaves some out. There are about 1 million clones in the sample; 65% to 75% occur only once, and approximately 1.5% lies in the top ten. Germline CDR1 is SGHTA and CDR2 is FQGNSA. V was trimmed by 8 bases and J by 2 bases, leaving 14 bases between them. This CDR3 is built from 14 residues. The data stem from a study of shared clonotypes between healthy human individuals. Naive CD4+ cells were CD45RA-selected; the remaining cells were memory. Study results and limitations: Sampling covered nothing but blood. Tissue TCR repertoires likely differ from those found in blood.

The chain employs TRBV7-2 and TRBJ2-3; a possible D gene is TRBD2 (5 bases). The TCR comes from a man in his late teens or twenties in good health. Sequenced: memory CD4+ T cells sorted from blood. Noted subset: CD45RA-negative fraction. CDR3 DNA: TGTGCCAGCTCCCCGGTGAGGGCCACAGATACGCAGTATTTT. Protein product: CASSPVRATDTQYF.